This T cell receptor (beta chain) derives from a study of T cell repertoires in cytomegalovirus infection. About the study: Recently identified HLA-C-restricted CMV epitopes and well-studied HLA-B-restricted CMV epitopes were used by the study. Matching HLA type and CMV infection were both indicated by public TCR beta signatures. General study findings and limits: Using cumulative public TCR beta family frequency, the authors identified those who carried CMV together with the relevant HLA. Clonotypes of TCR beta that were HLA-C-restricted and CMV-specific dominated the ex vivo response.

V was clipped by 10 bases and J by 4 bases, with 25 bases between them. The CDR3 totals 16 residues. Germline V gene lookup returns CDR1 LNHDA and CDR2 SQIVND (reference sequence). This clonotype was seen a few times. Its antigen is unknown. TCRdb fed the reads into MiXCR, producing one record per CDR3 protein. Found here are more than 250,000 distinct CDR3 sequences, about 25% of them singletons; the top ten hold 10% to 15%. The genes are TRBV19 and TRBJ2-5; D possibly corresponds to TRBD2 (7 bases). The starting material was cultured PBMCs, obtained from culture after CMV antigen stimulation. This TCR came from a human donor in good health (CMV status not recorded). Some clones in this sample may be carry-over from other donors' samples. CDR3 DNA sequence: TGTGCCATTAAGTGGGGGGGCGCTTCCCCGGGAGAGACCCAGTACTTC. Translation: CAIKWGGASPGETQYF.